The 30 T cell receptor beta chains presented below share a single source sample, sequenced in a study of T-cell reconstitution after alpha-beta-depleted transplantation in children (dated by TCRdb to the mid-2010s). The sample's treatment or condition label, in plain terms: allogeneic hematopoietic cell transplantation with graft depleted of TCRalphabeta T cells and CD19 B cells. The library came from PCR. TCRdb records Illumina HiSeq 2500 as the sequencer. TCR libraries were prepared with molecular barcoding, using unique molecular identifiers to normalize TCRbeta repertoire quantification. The public reads were quality trimmed at Q25 with fastp and then assembled into clones with MiXCR by TCRdb, keeping productive beta chains. One record per CDR3 amino acid sequence lists the most common genes and DNA. The table for this sample lists about 980,000 distinct CDR3 sequences; less than 30% of them were counted only once. The ten largest clones add up to 25% to 35% of the sample.

This specimen was PBMCs, mostly from graft donor cells, taken 360 days after TCRalphabeta/CD19-depleted stem cell transplant. The receptors were gathered from a boy under three years old who had a stem cell transplant for SCID, so the T cells may come from the graft donor.

In its sample, this clonotype was seen many times. J is TRBJ2-2 and V is TRBV27; D may be TRBD1 (6 bases). Germline CDR1 reads MNHEY; CDR2 reads SMNVEV (reference sequence). The CDR3 has 16 amino acids. V was pared by 6 bases and J by 3 bases, with 17 bases between. CDR3 region: CASRGATVGDTGELFF. CDR3 coding DNA: TGTGCCAGCAGGGGGGCAACGGTGGGGGACACCGGGGAGCTGTTTTTT.

V usage is TRBV6-5 and J usage is TRBJ2-5; 7 nucleotides agree with TRBD1. The CDR3 runs to 14 residues. CDR1 MNHEY and CDR2 SVGAGI come from the germline V gene. Losses at the gene ends were 0 bases for V and 4 bases for J; bases not matched to a gene: 2. The CDR3 reads CASSYSDRVETQYF. In nucleotides, the CDR3 is TGTGCCAGCAGTTACTCTGACAGGGTAGAGACCCAGTACTTC.

The chain employs TRBV5-1 and TRBJ2-1; D unresolved. V was clipped by 0 bases and J by 0 bases, with 10 bases between them. Germline CDR1 is SGHRS and CDR2 is YFSETQ. CDR3 length: 16 amino acids. CDR3: CASSLGPESSYNEQFF. CDR3 bases: TGCGCCAGCAGCTTGGGACCCGAGAGCTCCTACAATGAGCAGTTCTTC.

The rearrangement uses TRBV5-6 and TRBJ1-4, with 9 bases aligning to TRBD1. The CDR3 consists of 16 residues. Germline loops: CDR1 SGHDT, CDR2 YYEEEE. Trimming removed 0 bases from V and 5 bases from J; junction bases left unmatched: 5. DNA of the CDR3: TGTGCCAGCAGCTTGGATTACACAGGGGGCAATGAAAAACTGTTTTTT. Translation: CASSLDYTGGNEKLFF.

This clonotype turned up a few times. This chain links TRBV10-3 with TRBJ2-1; D is uncertain. There are 13 residues in the CDR3. The V end lost 5 bases, the J end lost 8 bases, and 13 bases lay between the germline ends. Germline V gene data show CDR1 as ENHRY and CDR2 as SYGVKD. In DNA form, the CDR3 reads TGTGCCATCAGTCGGGTTGCGTCTTATGAGCAGTTCTTC. Protein product: CAISRVASYEQFF.

This clonotype was detected ten times or more. This chain uses TRBV12-3 or TRBV12-4 with TRBJ2-2, with D possibly TRBD2 on 5 matching bases. V was shortened by 6 bases and J by 5 bases, with 16 bases between the two germline ends. The CDR3 is made up of 15 amino acids. For the CDR3, the DNA is TGTGCCAGCAGCCCCGGGAACCTGCAAACCGGGGAGCTGTTTTTT. Translating gives CASSPGNLQTGELFF.

This chain connects TRBV4-3 to TRBJ1-2; D is uncertain. Germline values: CDR1 LGHNA, CDR2 YSLEER. The length of the CDR3 is 15 residues. V was trimmed by 4 bases and J by 3 bases, leaving 15 bases between them. CDR3 nucleotides: TGCGCCAGCAGCCCATCCGAGGTGCCAGACTATGGCTACACCTTC. The encoded protein is CASSPSEVPDYGYTF.

The gene calls are TRBV29-1 and TRBJ1-2; D perhaps matches TRBD1 (5 bases). Trimming pared 4 bases from V and 0 bases from J, leaving 12 bases between. The length of the CDR3 is 14 residues. Germline-derived CDR1 and CDR2 are SQVTM and ANQGSEA. The CDR3 nucleotides are TGCAGCGTTGGTACAGGCCGTACTAACTATGGCTACACCTTC. This sequence encodes CSVGTGRTNYGYTF.

V gene TRBV7-2 combines with J gene TRBJ2-5; 9 nucleotides match TRBD1. This CDR3 region has 13 residues. CDR1 is SGHTA and CDR2 is FQGNSA in the germline V gene. Trimming at V came to 8 bases and at J to 2 bases, leaving 3 bases not matched to a gene. The CDR3, as DNA: TGTGCCAGCGGGACAGGGTGGCAAGAGACCCAGTACTTC. Protein: CASGTGWQETQYF. Looking up the rest from reference TRBV7-2 and TRBJ2-5 gives the full variable domain: GAGVSQSPSNKVTEKGKDVELRCDPISGHTALYWYRQSLGQGLEFLIYFQGNSAPDKSGLPSDRFSAERTGGSVSTLTIQRTQQEDSAVYLCASGTGWQETQYFGPGTRLLVL.

The chain couples TRBV12-3 or TRBV12-4 to TRBJ1-6; D remains unclear. The CDR3 runs 14 residues. V dropped 6 bases and J dropped 8 bases, with 14 bases sitting between them. The chain's CDR3 is CASSLVLGHSPLHF. In nucleotides, the CDR3 is TGTGCCAGCAGCCTGGTCCTTGGCCATTCACCCCTCCACTTT.

In this sample, this clonotype turned up a few times. The V call is TRBV19, the J call TRBJ2-7; no clear D gene. Trimming removed 3 bases from V and 4 bases from J, with 13 bases in between. CDR1 and CDR2 (germline): LNHDA, SQIVND (reference sequence). CDR3 size: 14 residues. CDR3 amino acids: CASSILAPSYEQYF. CDR3 in DNA: TGTGCCAGTAGTATTCTCGCTCCCTCTTACGAGCAGTACTTC. Based on the CDR3 plus reference TRBV19 and TRBJ2-7, the full variable domain is DGGITQSPKYLFRKEGQNVTLSCEQNLNHDAMYWYRQDPGQGLRLIYYSQIVNDFQKGDIAEGYSVSREKKESFPLTVTSAQKNPTAFYLCASSILAPSYEQYFGPGTRLTVT.

The chain couples TRBV7-6 to TRBJ2-5; D may correspond to TRBD1 or TRBD2 (6 bases each). The CDR3 is made up of 15 amino acids. CDR1 SGHVS and CDR2 FNYEAQ come from the germline V gene. V lost 7 bases to trimming and J lost 3 bases, with 18 bases between them. CDR3 loop: CASTSDWGAEETQYF. In DNA, the CDR3 is TGTGCCAGCACCTCGGACTGGGGGGCGGAAGAGACCCAGTACTTC.

The CDR3: CASSSELQETQYF. The CDR3 DNA sequence: TGTGCCAGCAGTTCCGAACTCCAAGAGACCCAGTACTTC. The J gene is TRBJ2-5, the V gene TRBV12-3 or TRBV12-4; D is unclear. The CDR3 sequence is 13 residues long. V lost 4 bases and J 1 base, leaving 7 bases between the germline ends.

This clonotype showed up just a few times. V usage is TRBV2 and J usage is TRBJ2-1, with a possible D match to TRBD1 (6 bases). Germline lookup yields CDR1 SNHLY and CDR2 FYNNEI. This CDR3 is 15 amino acids long. Trimming removed 7 bases at V and 2 bases at J, with 15 bases between. Here the CDR3 reads CASIVGAQAYNEQFF. The CDR3 DNA reads as TGTGCCAGCATCGTGGGGGCACAAGCCTACAATGAGCAGTTCTTC.

This clonotype turned up a few times. V is TRBV29-1 and J is TRBJ1-1; weak D call: TRBD1 (6 bases). The V end lost 0 bases, the J end lost 11 bases, and 10 bases lay between the germline ends. Germline CDR1 reads SQVTM; CDR2 reads ANQGSEA. The CDR3 totals 11 residues. CDR3: CSVEDGGTAFF. The DNA of the CDR3 is TGCAGCGTTGAAGACGGGGGCACGGCTTTCTTT.

This chain connects TRBV7-9 to TRBJ1-6; 7 bases agree with TRBD1. V lost 7 bases to trimming and J lost 10 bases; unmatched junction nucleotides: 13. This CDR3 contains 15 residues. The germline gives CDR1 SEHNR, CDR2 FQNEAQ (reference sequence). The CDR3 nucleotides are TGTGCCAGCACCGATTTGAACAGGGGCGAGTCACCCCTCCACTTT. Translation gives CASTDLNRGESPLHF. Drawing the rest from reference TRBV7-9 and TRBJ1-6, the complete variable domain is DTGVSQNPRHKITKRGQNVTFRCDPISEHNRLYWYRQTLGQGPEFLTYFQNEAQLEKSRLLSDRFSAERPKGSFSTLEIQRTEQGDSAMYLCASTDLNRGESPLHFGNGTRLTVT.

The rearrangement links TRBV28 to TRBJ2-2; 10 bases align to TRBD1. Germline CDR1 and CDR2: MDHEN and SYDVKM. The CDR3 length is 18 residues. Trimming cost V 4 bases and J 4 bases; bases outside gene matches: 12. The CDR3 sequence: CASSYPGQGTGRTGELFF. CDR3 nucleotide sequence: TGTGCCAGCAGTTACCCGGGACAGGGGACGGGGCGCACCGGGGAGCTGTTTTTT.

V is TRBV4-3 and J is TRBJ2-1; 9 bases are shared with TRBD2. V shed 3 bases and J 13 bases; nucleotides not matched to a gene: 13. This CDR3 comprises 15 residues. Germline V gene lookup returns CDR1 LGHNA and CDR2 YSLEER. The CDR3 sequence is CASSHLGSSGGPQFF. DNA of the CDR3: TGCGCCAGCAGCCACCTTGGGAGTAGCGGGGGACCCCAGTTCTTC.

The V call is TRBV12-3 or TRBV12-4, the J call TRBJ2-5, with D possibly being TRBD2 (5 bases). The CDR3 length is 14 residues. V was trimmed by 6 bases and J by 7 bases, leaving 18 bases between them. The CDR3 here is CASSRAGPKGTQYF. In nucleotides, the CDR3 is TGTGCCAGCAGCCGGGCGGGCCCAAAGGGGACCCAGTACTTC.

V usage is TRBV12-3 or TRBV12-4 and J usage is TRBJ2-1, with 14 bases matching TRBD2. V dropped 3 bases and J dropped 3; count of bases not matched to a gene: 13. This CDR3 has 20 amino acids. This CDR3 is CASSLIPLTSGGALYNEQFF. DNA of the CDR3: TGTGCCAGCAGTTTGATCCCCCTGACTAGCGGGGGGGCTCTCTACAATGAGCAGTTCTTC.

A few counts support this clonotype. This chain joins TRBV11-2 and TRBJ2-5; D remains unclear. The CDR3 runs to 14 residues. CDR1 is SGHAT, CDR2 FQNNGV, per germline. The V gene lost 5 bases and the J gene lost 1 base, with 11 bases spanning the gap. The CDR3: CASSRRATQETQYF. CDR3 sequence (DNA): TGTGCCAGCAGCCGTCGGGCTACCCAAGAGACCCAGTACTTC.

The chain carries TRBV2 and TRBJ2-5; TRBD2 matches at 7 bases. The CDR3 covers 13 residues. The germline V gene has CDR1 SNHLY and CDR2 FYNNEI. J was trimmed by 8 bases and V by 8 bases; bases with no gene match: 11. CDR3: CASEWVGGGTQYF. The CDR3 nucleotides read TGTGCCAGCGAATGGGTCGGCGGGGGTACCCAGTACTTC.

The chain is built from TRBV10-3 and TRBJ1-2; D is unclear. This CDR3 region has 16 residues. V lost 4 bases, J lost 3 bases, and 18 bases lay in between. Germline V CDR1 and CDR2: ENHRY, SYGVKD. The CDR3 sequence is CAISAGFVPSYYGYTF. CDR3 nucleotides: TGTGCCATCAGTGCCGGGTTTGTGCCAAGTTACTATGGCTACACCTTC.

The chain employs TRBV29-1 and TRBJ1-1; TRBD1 might be the D (6 bases). CDR3 size: 12 residues. The V end lost 7 bases, the J end lost 1 base, and 10 bases lay between the germline ends. Germline assignment: CDR1 SQVTM and CDR2 ANQGSEA. CDR3: CSGSDRNTEAFF. Here the CDR3 DNA reads TGCAGCGGCTCGGACAGGAACACTGAAGCTTTCTTT.

The chain uses TRBV7-2 and TRBJ2-2; 11 nucleotides agree with TRBD2. The CDR3 is 17 residues long. Germline V lookup: CDR1 SGHTA, CDR2 FQGNSA. The J segment lost 1 base and the V segment lost 2 bases, leaving 3 bases of the junction unmatched. This CDR3 is CASSLLAGGQNTGELFF. CDR3 DNA: TGTGCCAGCAGCTTACTAGCGGGGGGCCAGAACACCGGGGAGCTGTTTTTT.

This clonotype was seen more than once but under ten times. The chain recombines TRBV29-1 with TRBJ2-7; perhaps TRBD2 as D (5 bases). This CDR3 comprises 12 residues. CDR1 and CDR2 (germline): SQVTM, ANQGSEA. The V end was cut by 7 bases, the J end by 2 bases, with 12 bases between. CDR3 nucleotide sequence: TGCAGCGGGGGAGACGGGACCTACGAGCAGTACTTC. Amino acid sequence: CSGGDGTYEQYF.

CDR3 DNA: TGCAGTGCTAGAGTGGTCCCCGACGGGACCCAGTACTTC. Translation gives CSARVVPDGTQYF. This chain joins TRBV20-1 and TRBJ2-5, with unresolved D. Germline V gives CDR1 DFQATT, CDR2 SNEGSKA (reference sequence). The CDR3 runs to 13 residues. V was cut by 1 base and J by 7 bases, with 13 bases left in between.

The table lists this clonotype with a few counts. J is TRBJ2-5 and V is TRBV7-9; D gene ambiguous. Germline V lookup: CDR1 SEHNR, CDR2 FQNEAQ (reference sequence). This CDR3 is built from 15 residues. Trimming stripped 5 bases from V and 2 bases from J, with 15 bases between. The CDR3 DNA follows: TGTGCCAGCAGCACGCACCACAAGAGACAAGAGACCCAGTACTTC. The encoded protein is CASSTHHKRQETQYF.

This CDR3 reads CASSLEEDTQYF. In nucleotides, the CDR3 is TGTGCCAGCAGTTTGGAGGAAGATACGCAGTATTTT. The gene calls are TRBV12-3 or TRBV12-4 and TRBJ2-3, with D possibly being TRBD2 (5 bases). Deletions cut 3 bases from V and 5 bases from J, with 6 bases between. CDR3 length equals 12 residues.

The CDR3 protein is CASSLGPPVGNEQFF. The CDR3, as DNA: TGCGCCAGCAGCTTGGGGCCCCCCGTGGGCAATGAGCAGTTCTTC. The rearrangement joins TRBV5-1 to TRBJ2-1, with D unresolved. This CDR3 is built from 15 residues. V lost 0 bases and J 6 bases, leaving 13 bases between the germline ends. Germline V gene lookup returns CDR1 SGHRS and CDR2 YFSETQ.